These 26 T cell receptor beta chains were sequenced from one sample in a study of control samples from healthy donors and cancer patients. Libraries were prepared by immunoSEQ multiplex PCR; TCRdb keeps only in-frame clonotypes and omits some of them. The table has 90,000 to 130,000 clones, approximately 84% seen once. The specimen sequenced was blood. Source of these receptors: a young man in good health.

The sample holds a few counts of this clone. V is TRBV18 and J is TRBJ2-2, with 11 bases fitting TRBD2. V lost 3 bases to trimming and J lost 4 bases; unmatched junction nucleotides: 7. This CDR3 comprises 17 residues. Germline V CDR1 and CDR2: KGHSH, LQKENI. The CDR3 here is CASSPATGTSGTGELFF. Written as DNA, the CDR3 is TGTGCCAGCTCACCGGCGACCGGGACTAGCGGCACCGGGGAGCTGTTTTTT.

The chain has TRBV4-3 and TRBJ1-5, with D unclear. Germline values: CDR1 LGHNA, CDR2 YSLEER. V lost 4 bases and J 2 bases, leaving 12 bases between the germline ends. The CDR3 length is 15 residues. The CDR3 DNA reads as TGCGCCAGCAGCCCCGGAATGGTGGGCAATCAGCCCCAGCATTTT. Translation: CASSPGMVGNQPQHF.

This clone was seen only a few times. V gene TRBV23-1 combines with J gene TRBJ2-7, with 9 bases aligning to TRBD1. TRBV23-1 is annotated as an ORF whose role is uncertain. V gave up 1 base and J gave up 3 bases; unmatched junction bases: 7. The CDR3 has 16 residues. CDR3 residues: CASSQWGQGKFYEQYF. CDR3 in DNA: TGCGCCAGCAGTCAATGGGGACAGGGTAAATTCTACGAGCAGTACTTC.

Written as DNA, the CDR3 is TGTGCCAGCAGCCACATACCAGGGTTGGGTCGAGAGACCCAGTACTTC. It encodes CASSHIPGLGRETQYF. The chain joins TRBV3-1 (or the pseudogene TRBV3-2) to TRBJ2-5; TRBD1 might be the D (5 bases). This CDR3 is 16 amino acids long. V dropped 3 bases and J dropped 4 bases, with 18 bases sitting between them. The germline V gene has CDR1 LGHDT and CDR2 YNNKEL (reference sequence).

The J gene is TRBJ2-1, the V gene TRBV7-7; perhaps TRBD2 as D (5 bases). Per the germline V gene, CDR1 is SSHAT and CDR2 is FNYEAQ (reference sequence). The length of the CDR3 is 15 residues. The ends were cut back, 0 bases at V and 5 bases at J, with 11 bases in the middle. CDR3 DNA: TGTGCCAGCAGCTTAGCTAAATACGGGGACAATGAGCAGTTCTTC. Its translation is CASSLAKYGDNEQFF. Complete variable domain (other parts from reference TRBV7-7 and TRBJ2-1): GAGVSQSPRYKVTKRGQDVTLRCDPISSHATLYWYQQALGQGPEFLTYFNYEAQPDKSGLPSDRFSAERPEGSISTLTIQRTEQRDSAMYRCASSLAKYGDNEQFFGPGTRLTVL.

The rearrangement links TRBV7-6 to TRBJ1-1, with TRBD1 as a possible D gene (5 bases). Trimming took off 6 bases at V and 4 bases at J, with 21 bases between the two ends. The CDR3 extends over 16 amino acids. CDR1 and CDR2 (germline): SGHVS, FNYEAQ. CDR3: CASSPFGGQSGTEAFF. The DNA for the CDR3 is TGTGCCAGCAGTCCTTTCGGGGGTCAATCGGGCACTGAAGCTTTCTTT.

The V gene is TRBV2, the J gene TRBJ1-5, with TRBD1 matching 10 bases. The CDR3 has 17 residues. Germline-derived CDR1 and CDR2 are SNHLY and FYNNEI. The V segment lost 3 bases and the J segment 2 bases; nucleotides outside the gene matches: 7. CDR3 amino acids: CASSDYPGTGGNQPQHF. CDR3 coding DNA: TGTGCCAGCAGTGATTACCCCGGGACAGGGGGCAATCAGCCCCAGCATTTT.

The rearrangement links TRBV23-1 to TRBJ1-1; TRBD1 matches at 7 bases. TRBV23-1 is an ORF; its function is uncertain. V trimming: 5 bases; J trimming: 3 bases; junction bases outside the gene matches: 9. The CDR3 is made up of 15 amino acids. CDR3 in amino acids: CASSSNRGRYTEAFF. CDR3 bases: TGCGCCAGCAGTTCCAACAGGGGAAGGTACACTGAAGCTTTCTTT.

This clone has just one count. The J gene is TRBJ2-1, the V gene TRBV7-2, with TRBD2 as a possible D gene (6 bases). Germline CDR1 reads SGHTA; CDR2 reads FQGNSA. The V and J ends lost 5 bases and 4 bases respectively, with 21 bases between them. CDR3 length equals 17 residues. DNA of the CDR3: TGTGCCAGCAGCCCTCGAGGGGTGTCTAGCGCTTACAATGAGCAGTTCTTC. Amino acid sequence: CASSPRGVSSAYNEQFF.

The V gene is TRBV4-3, the J gene TRBJ1-2; D gene ambiguous. V gave up 0 bases and J gave up 0 bases, with 8 bases separating them. The CDR3 is 15 amino acids. Germline-derived CDR1 and CDR2 are LGHNA and YSLEER. DNA of the CDR3: TGCGCCAGCAGCCAAGACCTGACATCTAACTATGGCTACACCTTC. Residues: CASSQDLTSNYGYTF.

The chain couples TRBV18 to TRBJ1-1, with D hard to call. Trimming removed 0 bases from V and 6 bases from J, with 11 bases in between. The CDR3 contains 14 residues. CDR1 and CDR2 from the germline V gene are KGHSH and LQKENI. The CDR3 bases are TGTGCCAGCTCACCACCGAGGACCTCGGCTGAAGCTTTCTTT. This sequence encodes CASSPPRTSAEAFF.

As DNA, the CDR3 is TGTGCCAGCAGCCTAATGACAGGGGATCCCGGGGAGCTGTTTTTT. It yields the protein CASSLMTGDPGELFF. V gene TRBV5-5 combines with J gene TRBJ2-2; 8 bases map to TRBD1. With 4 bases clipped from V and 6 bases from J, the junction kept 8 bases outside the gene matches. The CDR3 contains 15 residues. Germline V lookup: CDR1 SGHKS, CDR2 YYEKEE (reference sequence).

The V call is TRBV24-1, the J call TRBJ2-3; 10 bases fit TRBD1. The trim removed 3 bases at V and 7 bases at J, leaving 12 bases unmatched. This CDR3 has 17 amino acids. Germline values: CDR1 KGHDR, CDR2 SFDVKD. The chain's CDR3 is CATSDPRMGQGRYTQYF. The CDR3 nucleotides read TGTGCCACCAGTGATCCTAGAATGGGACAGGGGAGATATACGCAGTATTTT.

CDR3 in DNA: TGTGCCAGCAGCTTAGAAAACGACCCCAAAAGCCAGCATTTT. Its translation: CASSLENDPKSQHF. J is TRBJ1-5 and V is TRBV7-8; D is unresolved. This CDR3 is built from 14 residues. V lost 1 base to trimming and J lost 12 bases, with 16 bases between them. Germline-derived CDR1 and CDR2 are SGHVS and FQNEAQ.

Remarks on this clone: The same CDR3 can be traced to other DNA sequences in this sample. The genes are TRBV20-1 and TRBJ1-2; D unclear. Germline CDR1 and CDR2: DFQATT and SNEGSKA (reference sequence). CDR3 length equals 11 residues. V lost 3 bases and J 3 bases, leaving 5 bases between the germline ends. Here the CDR3 DNA reads TGCAGTGCTAGCGTAGACTATGGCTACACCTTC. Translation gives CSASVDYGYTF.

This chain uses TRBV24-1 with TRBJ1-3, with 7 bases fitting TRBD1. V lost 4 bases, J lost 4 bases, and 3 bases stayed unmatched. Looked up from germline, CDR1 is KGHDR and CDR2 is SFDVKD. The CDR3 extends over 14 amino acids. The CDR3, as DNA: TGTGCCACCAGTGACCCGACAGGGGGAAACACCATATATTTT. Residues: CATSDPTGGNTIYF.

This chain connects TRBV4-3 to TRBJ2-4; a weak D match, TRBD2 (6 bases). Deletions cut 4 bases from V and 4 bases from J, with 23 bases between. The CDR3 extends over 18 amino acids. Germline assignment: CDR1 LGHNA and CDR2 YSLEER. CDR3 protein: CASSRASPGVILKNIQYF. CDR3 coding DNA: TGCGCCAGCAGCCGCGCATCACCGGGGGTAATACTAAAAAACATTCAGTACTTC.

The gene calls are TRBV5-6 and TRBJ1-2; a weak D match, TRBD1 (6 bases). The CDR3 extends over 16 amino acids. The germline CDR1 and CDR2 sequences are SGHDT and YYEEEE. V lost 4 bases, J lost 0 bases, and 16 bases lay in between. CDR3 sequence (DNA): TGTGCCAGCAGCCGAGTCACACAGGGCTCTAACTATGGCTACACCTTC. It is translated as CASSRVTQGSNYGYTF.

CDR3 loop: CSALLADRSNQPQHF. CDR3 bases: TGCAGCGCACTACTGGCGGACAGGTCCAATCAGCCCCAGCATTTT. The gene calls are TRBV29-1 and TRBJ1-5; 7 bases map to TRBD1. The CDR3 runs 15 residues. The ends lost 7 bases at V and 3 bases at J; junction bases unmatched: 12. CDR1 SQVTM and CDR2 ANQGSEA come from the germline V gene.

This chain joins TRBV5-1 and TRBJ2-3; 7 bases align to TRBD2. CDR3 length: 15 amino acids. After removal of 5 bases from V and 0 bases from J, the junction contained 6 bases not matched to a gene. CDR1 is SGHRS and CDR2 is YFSETQ in the germline V gene. For the CDR3, the DNA is TGCGCCAGCAGTATAAGCGGGGTTAGCACAGATACGCAGTATTTT. Translating it yields CASSISGVSTDTQYF.

This clone was seen just once. V gene TRBV7-9 combines with J gene TRBJ1-1; D gene ambiguous. CDR3 length: 12 amino acids. Trimming pared 6 bases from V and 8 bases from J, leaving 13 bases between. Germline V lookup: CDR1 SEHNR, CDR2 FQNEAQ (reference sequence). Written as DNA, the CDR3 is TGTGCCAGCAGTCAATCCGGGTTAGAAGCTTTCTTT. Residues: CASSQSGLEAFF.

This chain joins TRBV6-6 and TRBJ2-5; 11 bases are shared with TRBD2. The CDR3 totals 16 residues. In germline, CDR1 is MNHNY, CDR2 SVGAGI (reference sequence). V shed 2 bases and J 2 bases; nucleotides not matched to a gene: 4. The CDR3 is CASSYPTSGAQETQYF. The CDR3 DNA reads as TGTGCCAGCAGTTACCCGACTAGCGGGGCTCAAGAGACCCAGTACTTC.

V is TRBV18 and J is TRBJ1-4; maybe TRBD1 (6 bases). With 4 bases removed from V and 2 bases from J, the gap between germline ends came to 14 bases. The CDR3 consists of 16 residues. CDR1 and CDR2 from the germline V gene are KGHSH and LQKENI. The CDR3 is CASSRGGSSTNEKLFF. CDR3 nucleotide sequence: TGTGCCAGCTCACGAGGGGGGAGTTCCACTAATGAAAAACTGTTTTTT.

The genes are TRBV5-1 and TRBJ1-4; the match to TRBD1 covers 7 bases. The CDR3 length is 15 residues. Unmatched junction bases numbered 4, after V lost 3 bases and J lost 2 bases. Germline CDR1 SGHRS, CDR2 YFSETQ. The CDR3 spells CASSSQGGTNEKLFF. CDR3 DNA sequence: TGCGCCAGCAGCTCCCAGGGGGGTACTAATGAAAAACTGTTTTTT.

This clone showed up just once. The V and J genes are TRBV18 and TRBJ2-4; TRBD1 agrees at 7 bases. This CDR3 spans 18 amino acids. V was clipped by 2 bases and J by 0 bases; unmatched bases: 10. The germline V gene encodes CDR1 KGHSH and CDR2 LQKENI. CDR3 sequence (DNA): TGTGCCAGCTCACCATCGACCGTGACAGGGATAGCCAAAAACATTCAGTACTTC. Its translation: CASSPSTVTGIAKNIQYF.

The rearrangement links TRBV5-4 to TRBJ2-2; 8 bases fit TRBD1. Germline trimming cut 4 bases from V and 6 bases from J; bases unmatched to any gene: 8. Germline CDR1 and CDR2: SGHNT and YYREEE (reference sequence). The CDR3 runs 15 residues. The CDR3 reads CASSTGQGRAGELFF. CDR3 bases: TGTGCCAGCAGCACAGGACAGGGAAGGGCCGGGGAGCTGTTTTTT.